A single TCR beta chain is shown here with its context. Its antigen is unidentified. Its ends do not fully match the called genes, so a read error is possible. These data are taken from a study of post-analysis software for immune sequencing data. The study, taken as a whole, reports: Patients carried five TRBV segments more frequently than controls did, and TRBV5-6, TRBV5-1 and TRBV20-1 were among them.

The germline gives CDR1 MDHEN, CDR2 SYDVKM. This CDR3 contains 15 residues. Researchers reported that TCR beta cDNA libraries carried unique molecular identifiers. TCRdb called the PCR reads again in MiXCR, with one record for every CDR3 protein. Of approximately 460,000 distinct CDR3 sequences in the sample, nearly 45% are singletons; the top ten hold roughly 12%. The sample taken for sequencing was blood. The clonotype was recovered from a girl aged 5-17 years with multiple sclerosis. This sequence joins TRBV28 and TRBJ1-1; D is possibly TRBD1 (5 bases). CDR3 nucleotides: TGTGCCAGCAGGCCCGAGGGGCCAGAACAGGCTGAGGCTTTCTTT. Amino acid sequence: CASRPEGPEQAEAFF.